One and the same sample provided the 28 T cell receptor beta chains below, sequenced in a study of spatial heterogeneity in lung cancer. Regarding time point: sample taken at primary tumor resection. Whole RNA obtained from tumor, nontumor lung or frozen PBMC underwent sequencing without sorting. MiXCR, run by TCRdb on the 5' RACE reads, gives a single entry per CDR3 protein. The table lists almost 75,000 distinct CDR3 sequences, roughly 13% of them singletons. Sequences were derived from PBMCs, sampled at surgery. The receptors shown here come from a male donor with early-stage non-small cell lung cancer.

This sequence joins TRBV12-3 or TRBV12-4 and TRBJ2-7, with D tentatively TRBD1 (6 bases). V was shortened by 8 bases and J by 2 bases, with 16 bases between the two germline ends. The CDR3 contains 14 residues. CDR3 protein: CASGGRGFAYEQYF. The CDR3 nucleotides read TGTGCCAGCGGGGGCAGGGGTTTCGCCTACGAGCAGTACTTC.

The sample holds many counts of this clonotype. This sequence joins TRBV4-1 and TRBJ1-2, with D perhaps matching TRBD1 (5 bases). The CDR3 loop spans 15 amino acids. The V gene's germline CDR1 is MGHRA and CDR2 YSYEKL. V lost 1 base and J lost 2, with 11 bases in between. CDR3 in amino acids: CASSQVPGSNYGYTF. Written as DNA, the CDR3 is TGCGCCAGCAGCCAAGTACCAGGGTCCAACTATGGCTACACCTTC.

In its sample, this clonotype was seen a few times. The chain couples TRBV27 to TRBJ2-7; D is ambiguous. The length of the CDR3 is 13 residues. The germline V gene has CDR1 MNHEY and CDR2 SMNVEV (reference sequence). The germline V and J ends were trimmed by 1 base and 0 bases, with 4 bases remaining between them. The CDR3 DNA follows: TGTGCCAGCAGTTTATTTCCCTCCTACGAGCAGTACTTC. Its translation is CASSLFPSYEQYF.

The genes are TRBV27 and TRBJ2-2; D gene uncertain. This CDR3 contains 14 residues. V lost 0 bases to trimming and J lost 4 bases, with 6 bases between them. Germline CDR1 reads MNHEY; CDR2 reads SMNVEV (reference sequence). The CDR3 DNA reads TGTGCCAGCAGTTTATCGTCCCCCACCGGGGAGCTGTTTTTT. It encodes CASSLSSPTGELFF.

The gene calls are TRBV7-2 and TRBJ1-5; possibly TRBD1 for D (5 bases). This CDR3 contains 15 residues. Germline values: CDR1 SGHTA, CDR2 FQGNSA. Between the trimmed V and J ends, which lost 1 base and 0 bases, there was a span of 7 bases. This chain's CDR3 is CASSLGGTSNQPQHF. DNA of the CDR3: TGTGCCAGCAGCTTAGGAGGGACTAGCAATCAGCCCCAGCATTTT.

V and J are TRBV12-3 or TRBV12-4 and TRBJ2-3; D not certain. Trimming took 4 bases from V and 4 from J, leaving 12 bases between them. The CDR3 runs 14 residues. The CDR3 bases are TGTGCCAGCAGTTATCCCAGGATCTCAGATACGCAGTATTTT. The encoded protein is CASSYPRISDTQYF.

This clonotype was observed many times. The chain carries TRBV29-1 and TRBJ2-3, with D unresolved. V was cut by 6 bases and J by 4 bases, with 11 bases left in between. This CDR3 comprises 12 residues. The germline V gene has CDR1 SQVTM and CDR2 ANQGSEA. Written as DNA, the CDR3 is TGCAGCGTCGCTGGTAGCCCAGATACGCAGTATTTT. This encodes CSVAGSPDTQYF.

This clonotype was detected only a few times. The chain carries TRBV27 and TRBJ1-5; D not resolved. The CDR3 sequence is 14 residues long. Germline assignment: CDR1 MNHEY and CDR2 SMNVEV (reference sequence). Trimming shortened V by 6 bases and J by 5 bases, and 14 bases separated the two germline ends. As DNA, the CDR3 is TGTGCCAGCAGCCTAAGGGATCGATATCAGCCCCAGCATTTT. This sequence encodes CASSLRDRYQPQHF.

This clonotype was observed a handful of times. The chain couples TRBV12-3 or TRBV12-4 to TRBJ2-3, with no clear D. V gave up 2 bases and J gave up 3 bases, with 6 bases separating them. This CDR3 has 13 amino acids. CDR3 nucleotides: TGTGCCAGCAGTTTACCCCGGACAGATACGCAGTATTTT. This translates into CASSLPRTDTQYF.

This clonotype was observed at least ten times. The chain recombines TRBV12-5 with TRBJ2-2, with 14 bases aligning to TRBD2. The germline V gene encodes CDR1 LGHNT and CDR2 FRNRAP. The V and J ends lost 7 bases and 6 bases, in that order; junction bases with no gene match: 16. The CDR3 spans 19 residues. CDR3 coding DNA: TGTGCTAGTGTCATTTTCGGGACTAGCGGGAGTATAGGGGCCGGGGAGCTGTTTTTT. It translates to CASVIFGTSGSIGAGELFF.

The CDR3 is CASSESGAAETQYF. The CDR3 DNA reads TGCGCCAGCAGTGAGTCGGGGGCAGCAGAGACCCAGTACTTC. The chain has TRBV10-2 and TRBJ2-5, with D possibly TRBD1 on 6 matching bases. The germline CDR1 and CDR2 sequences are WSHSY and SAAADI. CDR3 length: 14 residues. Trimming stripped 0 bases from V and 4 bases from J, with 9 bases between.

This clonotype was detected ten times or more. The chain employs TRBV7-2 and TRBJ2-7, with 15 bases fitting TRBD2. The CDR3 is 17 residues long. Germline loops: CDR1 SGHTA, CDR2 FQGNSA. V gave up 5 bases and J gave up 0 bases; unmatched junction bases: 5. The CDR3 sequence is CASSPGTSGRSSYEQYF. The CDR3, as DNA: TGTGCCAGCAGCCCTGGGACTAGCGGGAGGAGCTCCTACGAGCAGTACTTC.

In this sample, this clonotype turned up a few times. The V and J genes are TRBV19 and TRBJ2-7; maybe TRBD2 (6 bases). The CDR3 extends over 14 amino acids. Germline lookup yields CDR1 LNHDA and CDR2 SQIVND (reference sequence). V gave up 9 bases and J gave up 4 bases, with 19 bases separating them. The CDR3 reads CASGSGIGGYEQYF. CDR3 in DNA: TGTGCCAGCGGATCGGGGATCGGGGGTTACGAGCAGTACTTC.

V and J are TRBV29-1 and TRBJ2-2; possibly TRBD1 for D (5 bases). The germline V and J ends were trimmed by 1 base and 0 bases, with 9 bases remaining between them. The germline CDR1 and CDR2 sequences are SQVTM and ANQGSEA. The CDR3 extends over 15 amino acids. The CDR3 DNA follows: TGCAGCGTTGAAGGGGGCGCCCCGAACACCGGGGAGCTGTTTTTT. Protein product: CSVEGGAPNTGELFF.

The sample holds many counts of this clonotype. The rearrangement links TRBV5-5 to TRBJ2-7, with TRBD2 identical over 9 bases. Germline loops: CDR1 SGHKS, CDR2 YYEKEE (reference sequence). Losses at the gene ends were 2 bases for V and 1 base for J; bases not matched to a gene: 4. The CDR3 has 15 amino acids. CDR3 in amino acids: CASSFGLAGSYEQYF. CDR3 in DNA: TGTGCCAGCAGCTTTGGGCTAGCGGGATCCTACGAGCAGTACTTC.

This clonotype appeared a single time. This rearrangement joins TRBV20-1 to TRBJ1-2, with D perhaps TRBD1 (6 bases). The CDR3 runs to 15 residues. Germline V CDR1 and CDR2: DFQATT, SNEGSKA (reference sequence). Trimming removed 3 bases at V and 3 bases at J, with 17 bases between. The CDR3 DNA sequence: TGCAGTGCTAGGGAGCCCTCTGGGGGCCACTATGGCTACACCTTC. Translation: CSAREPSGGHYGYTF.

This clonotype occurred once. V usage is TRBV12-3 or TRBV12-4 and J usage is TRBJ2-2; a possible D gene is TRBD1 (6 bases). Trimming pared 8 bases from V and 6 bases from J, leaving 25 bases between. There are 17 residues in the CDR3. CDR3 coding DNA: TGTGCCAGCCACGACGTGTCCCCAGGGGCGAGCGCCGGGGAGCTGTTTTTT. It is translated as CASHDVSPGASAGELFF.

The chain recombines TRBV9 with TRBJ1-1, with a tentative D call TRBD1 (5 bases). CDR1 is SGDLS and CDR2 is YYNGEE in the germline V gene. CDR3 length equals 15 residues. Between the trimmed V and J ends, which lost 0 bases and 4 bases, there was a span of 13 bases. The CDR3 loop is CASSVEGRAATEAFF. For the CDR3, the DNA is TGTGCCAGCAGCGTAGAAGGCAGGGCTGCCACTGAAGCTTTCTTT.

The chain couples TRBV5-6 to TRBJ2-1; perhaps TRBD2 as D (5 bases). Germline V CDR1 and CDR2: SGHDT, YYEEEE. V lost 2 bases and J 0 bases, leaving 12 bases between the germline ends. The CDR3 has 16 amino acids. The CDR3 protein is CASSFGAVISYNEQFF. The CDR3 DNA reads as TGTGCCAGCAGCTTCGGAGCGGTTATCTCCTACAATGAGCAGTTCTTC.

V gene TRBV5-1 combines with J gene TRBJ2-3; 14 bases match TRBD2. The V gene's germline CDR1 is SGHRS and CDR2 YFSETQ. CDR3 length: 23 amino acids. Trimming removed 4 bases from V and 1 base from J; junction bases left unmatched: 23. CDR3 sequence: CASSPPGDPTSGRALDRTDTQYF. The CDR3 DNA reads TGCGCCAGCAGCCCCCCGGGGGATCCGACTAGCGGGAGGGCATTAGATCGCACAGATACGCAGTATTTT.

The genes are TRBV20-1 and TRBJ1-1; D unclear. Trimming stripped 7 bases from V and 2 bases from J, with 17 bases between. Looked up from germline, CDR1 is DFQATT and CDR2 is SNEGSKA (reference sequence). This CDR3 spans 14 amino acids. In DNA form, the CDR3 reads TGCAGTGTCCCGCTGGGAGCACTCAACACTGAAGCTTTCTTT. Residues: CSVPLGALNTEAFF.

The CDR3 nucleotides are TGTGCCAGCAGCCTCCGACAGCCCGAGGGCGGCTACACCTTC. Translating gives CASSLRQPEGGYTF. This sequence joins TRBV7-2 and TRBJ1-2, with a tentative D call TRBD1 (5 bases). This CDR3 region has 14 residues. V was cut by 5 bases and J by 8 bases, with 18 bases left in between. Germline CDR1 is SGHTA and CDR2 is FQGNSA.

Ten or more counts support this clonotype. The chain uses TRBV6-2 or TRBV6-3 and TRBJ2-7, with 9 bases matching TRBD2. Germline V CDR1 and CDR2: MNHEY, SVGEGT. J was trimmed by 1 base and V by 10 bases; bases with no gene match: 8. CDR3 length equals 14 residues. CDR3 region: CATTGLAGSYEQYF. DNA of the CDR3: TGTGCCACCACGGGACTAGCCGGTTCCTACGAGCAGTACTTC.

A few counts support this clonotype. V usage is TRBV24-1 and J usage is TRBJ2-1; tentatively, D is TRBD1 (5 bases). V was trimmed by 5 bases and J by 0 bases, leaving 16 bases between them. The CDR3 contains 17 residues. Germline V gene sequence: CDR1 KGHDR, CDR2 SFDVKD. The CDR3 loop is CATSGRQGRSSYNEQFF. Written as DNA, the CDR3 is TGTGCCACCAGTGGTCGGCAGGGAAGAAGCTCCTACAATGAGCAGTTCTTC.

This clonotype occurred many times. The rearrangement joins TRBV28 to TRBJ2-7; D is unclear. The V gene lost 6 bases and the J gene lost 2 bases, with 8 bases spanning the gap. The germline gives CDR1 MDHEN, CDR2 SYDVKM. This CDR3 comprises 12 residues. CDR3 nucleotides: TGTGCCAGCAGCTCCGATACCTACGAGCAGTACTTC. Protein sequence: CASSSDTYEQYF.

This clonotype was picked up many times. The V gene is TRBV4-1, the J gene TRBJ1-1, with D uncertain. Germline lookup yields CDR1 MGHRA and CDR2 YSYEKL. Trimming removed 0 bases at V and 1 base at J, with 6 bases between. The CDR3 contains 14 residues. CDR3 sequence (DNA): TGCGCCAGCAGCCAAGATCTGGGGAACACTGAAGCTTTCTTT. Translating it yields CASSQDLGNTEAFF.

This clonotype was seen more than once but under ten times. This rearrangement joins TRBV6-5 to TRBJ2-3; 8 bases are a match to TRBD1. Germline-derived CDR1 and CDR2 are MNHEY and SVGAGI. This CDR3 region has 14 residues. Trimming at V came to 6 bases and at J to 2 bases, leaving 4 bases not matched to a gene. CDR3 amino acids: CASRGDRYTDTQYF. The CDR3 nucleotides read TGTGCCAGCAGGGGGGACAGGTACACAGATACGCAGTATTTT.

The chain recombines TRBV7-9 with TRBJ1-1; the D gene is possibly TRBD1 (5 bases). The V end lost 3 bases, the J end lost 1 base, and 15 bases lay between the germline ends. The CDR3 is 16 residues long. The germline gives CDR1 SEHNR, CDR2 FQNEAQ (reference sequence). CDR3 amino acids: CASSFWRDSSNTEAFF. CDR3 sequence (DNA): TGTGCCAGCAGCTTTTGGCGCGACAGCTCGAACACTGAAGCTTTCTTT.